These 24 T cell receptor beta chains originate from one sample sequenced in a study of blood T cells in healthy people across ages. A J-beta primer mix and a sample-barcoded 5' primer were used in a second PCR of roughly 6 to 11 cycles. From the 5' RACE reads, TCRdb called clonotypes with MiXCR, one entry per CDR3 protein. The sample contains hundreds of thousands of distinct CDR3 sequences, around 26% of which appear only once. Material for sequencing was blood. The origin of the receptors is a woman of 80 years or more in good health.

This clonotype was counted at least ten times. The chain recombines TRBV3-1 with TRBJ2-7; a weak D match, TRBD1 (5 bases). Germline values: CDR1 LGHDT, CDR2 YNNKEL (reference sequence). Trimming stripped 4 bases from V and 4 bases from J, with 11 bases between. The CDR3 extends over 13 amino acids. This CDR3 is CASSRTRTYEQYF. DNA for the CDR3: TGTGCCAGCAGCCGGACAAGAACTTACGAGCAGTACTTC.

Regarding this clonotype: At one boundary the junction diverges from the germline segment, which might be a read error. The CDR3 region has the DNA TGTGCCAGCAGCTTGCAGGGGATATCCTATGGCTGCACCTTC. Translated, it gives CASSLQGISYGCTF. The genes are TRBV7-9 and TRBJ1-2; weak D call: TRBD1 (6 bases). Per the germline V gene, CDR1 is SEHNR and CDR2 is FQNEAQ (reference sequence). The CDR3 runs to 14 residues.

The table lists this clonotype with a few counts. The V and J genes are TRBV24-1 and TRBJ2-1; 8 nucleotides agree with TRBD2. V gave up 0 bases and J gave up 5 bases; unmatched junction bases: 5. The CDR3 loop spans 16 amino acids. Germline CDR1 and CDR2: KGHDR and SFDVKD. CDR3 nucleotides: TGTGCCACCAGTGATTTGCGCGGGGGGCGGAACAATGAGCAGTTCTTC. Translating it yields CATSDLRGGRNNEQFF.

The rearrangement uses TRBV20-1 and TRBJ2-3, with 9 bases fitting TRBD2. The CDR3 has 17 amino acids. Losses at the gene ends were 5 bases for V and 2 bases for J; bases not matched to a gene: 14. The germline V gene has CDR1 DFQATT and CDR2 SNEGSKA (reference sequence). Written as DNA, the CDR3 is TGCAGTGCTGCCCACCCAGGAGCGGGGGGTAACACAGATACGCAGTATTTT. Protein product: CSAAHPGAGGNTDTQYF.

V is TRBV5-1 and J is TRBJ2-1; 8 nucleotides line up with TRBD2. This CDR3 has 15 residues. With V trimmed by 3 bases and J by 2 bases, 4 bases remained unmatched. The V gene's germline CDR1 is SGHRS and CDR2 YFSETQ. CDR3 loop: CASSSLADTYNEQFF. CDR3 sequence (DNA): TGCGCCAGCAGCTCACTAGCGGATACCTACAATGAGCAGTTCTTC. Together with reference TRBV5-1 and TRBJ2-1, the CDR3 gives the full variable domain: KAGVTQTPRYLIKTRGQQVTLSCSPISGHRSVSWYQQTPGQGLQFLFEYFSETQRNKGNFPGRFSGRQFSNSRSEMNVSTLELGDSALYLCASSSLADTYNEQFFGPGTRLTVL.

This clonotype was observed many times. The chain links TRBV20-1 to TRBJ2-7; TRBD1 agrees at 9 bases. Germline CDR1 reads DFQATT; CDR2 reads SNEGSKA (reference sequence). Germline trimming cut 1 base from V and 4 bases from J; bases unmatched to any gene: 11. The CDR3 is made up of 16 amino acids. The CDR3: CSARAPMDRGLYEQYF. CDR3 nucleotide sequence: TGCAGTGCTAGAGCCCCTATGGACAGGGGTCTATACGAGCAGTACTTC.

At least ten counts were recorded for this clonotype. J is TRBJ2-7 and V is TRBV6-2 or TRBV6-3; no clear D. The germline V gene encodes CDR1 MNHEY and CDR2 SVGEGT. Trimming stripped 8 bases from V and 2 bases from J, with 10 bases between. The CDR3 consists of 12 residues. CDR3 DNA sequence: TGTGCCAGCCGAAACCCAGCCTACGAGCAGTACTTC. It yields the protein CASRNPAYEQYF.

This clonotype was seen many times. J is TRBJ2-3 and V is TRBV10-1; 9 bases map to TRBD1. The CDR3 is made up of 15 amino acids. Per the germline V gene, CDR1 is WNHNN and CDR2 is SYGVQD (reference sequence). The ends lost 3 bases at V and 3 bases at J; junction bases unmatched: 4. The chain's CDR3 is CASSEGTGWTDTQYF. Written as DNA, the CDR3 is TGCGCCAGCAGTGAAGGGACAGGGTGGACAGATACGCAGTATTTT.

The chain joins TRBV6-6 to TRBJ1-1; no clear D. The ends were cut back, 0 bases at V and 0 bases at J, with 8 bases in the middle. This CDR3 region has 15 residues. The germline gives CDR1 MNHNY, CDR2 SVGAGI (reference sequence). As DNA, the CDR3 is TGTGCCAGCAGTTACTCAGAGGTGGTGAACACTGAAGCTTTCTTT. Translated, it gives CASSYSEVVNTEAFF.

The sample holds a few counts of this clonotype. V and J are TRBV28 and TRBJ2-1; D unclear. Germline CDR1 and CDR2: MDHEN and SYDVKM. The germline V and J ends were trimmed by 6 bases and 5 bases, with 5 bases remaining between them. The CDR3 is made up of 11 amino acids. CDR3: CASRPHNEQFF. CDR3 bases: TGTGCCAGCAGGCCTCACAATGAGCAGTTCTTC.

In regard to this clonotype: A read error is possible here, since a much larger clone lies one base away. CDR3 in amino acids: CAGSLGHGETQYF. The CDR3, as DNA: TGTGCCGGCAGCTTGGGACACGGGGAGACCCAGTACTTC. The chain has TRBV5-6 and TRBJ2-7, with D possibly TRBD1 on 6 matching bases. Judging by the DNA end, TRBJ2-5 fits better; the J call may be wrong. The germline V gene has CDR1 SGHDT and CDR2 YYEEEE. CDR3 length: 13 residues.

The chain couples TRBV20-1 to TRBJ2-1, with 8 bases aligning to TRBD2. V trimming: 6 bases; J trimming: 4 bases; junction bases outside the gene matches: 5. The CDR3 spans 13 residues. In germline, CDR1 is DFQATT, CDR2 SNEGSKA (reference sequence). CDR3 sequence: CSAHSGVYNEQFF. The CDR3 nucleotides read TGCAGTGCCCATAGCGGGGTGTACAATGAGCAGTTCTTC.

This clonotype was picked up many times. The chain uses TRBV27 and TRBJ2-5; no clear D. Germline CDR1 and CDR2: MNHEY and SMNVEV (reference sequence). CDR3 length: 15 residues. Trimming removed 5 bases from V and 4 bases from J, with 17 bases in between. CDR3 bases: TGTGCCAGCAGTCCTGCCCCAATGGCGGTAGAGACCCAGTACTTC. Translated: CASSPAPMAVETQYF.

This clonotype was seen many times. The J gene is TRBJ2-1, the V gene TRBV15; either TRBD1 or TRBD2 may supply D (6 bases each). Germline CDR1 reads LNHNV; CDR2 reads YYDKDF (reference sequence). This CDR3 spans 12 amino acids. Trimming took off 5 bases at V and 14 bases at J, with 16 bases between the two ends. This CDR3 reads CATSRGQGKEFF. The CDR3 DNA sequence: TGTGCCACCAGCCGGGGGCAGGGGAAAGAGTTCTTC.

This clonotype was counted only a few times. A much more abundant neighbour one base away suggests this may be a read error. This rearrangement joins TRBV7-2 to TRBJ2-7; the D is unclear. Germline loops: CDR1 SGHTA, CDR2 FQGNSA. The CDR3 consists of 13 residues. The ends were cut back, 2 bases at V and 7 bases at J, with 12 bases in the middle. The CDR3 is CASSLTDLNEQYF. CDR3 nucleotides: TGTGCCAGCAGCTTAACCGATCTGAATGAGCAGTACTTC. Full variable domain (outside the CDR3, taken from reference TRBV7-2 and TRBJ2-7): GAGVSQSPSNKVTEKGKDVELRCDPISGHTALYWYRQSLGQGLEFLIYFQGNSAPDKSGLPSDRFSAERTGGSVSTLTIQRTQQEDSAVYLCASSLTDLNEQYFGPGTRLTVT.

This rearrangement joins TRBV24-1 to TRBJ1-1, with a tentative D call TRBD1 (5 bases). Germline CDR1 KGHDR, CDR2 SFDVKD. V lost 1 base and J 5 bases, leaving 7 bases between the germline ends. CDR3 length: 13 residues. CDR3 protein: CATSDFEGTEAFF. Here the CDR3 DNA reads TGTGCCACCAGTGATTTCGAGGGGACTGAAGCTTTCTTT.

This clonotype occurred many times. This chain connects TRBV20-1 to TRBJ2-4; D is unclear. V lost 6 bases, J lost 0 bases, and 12 bases lay in between. This CDR3 is 14 amino acids long. Germline V gives CDR1 DFQATT, CDR2 SNEGSKA (reference sequence). The CDR3 DNA sequence: TGCAGTGCCCCAGAGCCCCTAGCCAAAAACATTCAGTACTTC. Protein sequence: CSAPEPLAKNIQYF.

This clonotype was seen ten or more times. J is TRBJ2-5 and V is TRBV20-1; D is undetermined. The CDR3 runs to 11 residues. Per germline, CDR1 DFQATT and CDR2 SNEGSKA (reference sequence). V lost 0 bases and J 11 bases, leaving 10 bases between the germline ends. The CDR3 DNA follows: TGCAGTGCTAGAGATCGGGTCTGGCAGTACTTC. Its translation: CSARDRVWQYF.

The rearrangement links TRBV12-3 or TRBV12-4 to TRBJ2-1, with 8 nucleotides matching TRBD2. The length of the CDR3 is 15 residues. After removal of 6 bases from V and 8 bases from J, the junction contained 12 bases not matched to a gene. The CDR3 protein is CASRFSGSILDEQFF. The CDR3 region has the DNA TGTGCCAGCAGATTCAGCGGGAGTATTTTAGATGAGCAGTTCTTC.

The chain uses TRBV20-1 and TRBJ1-1; D remains ambiguous. The CDR3 length is 10 residues. V was clipped by 7 bases and J by 10 bases, with 13 bases between them. CDR1 DFQATT and CDR2 SNEGSKA come from the germline V gene (reference sequence). The DNA of the CDR3 is TGCAGTGTCAGTGTGGGTGGAGCTTTCTTT. It codes for CSVSVGGAFF.

There are many counts of this clonotype. The gene calls are TRBV20-1 and TRBJ1-5; D gene uncertain. Germline V CDR1 and CDR2: DFQATT, SNEGSKA (reference sequence). Trimming took off 0 bases at V and 3 bases at J, with 9 bases between the two ends. The CDR3 length is 14 residues. This CDR3 is CSARDSGYNQPQHF. The CDR3 DNA reads as TGCAGTGCTAGAGACTCGGGGTACAATCAGCCCCAGCATTTT.

This clonotype was recorded at least ten times. The chain employs TRBV7-8 and TRBJ2-3; 9 bases are shared with TRBD1. Germline assignment: CDR1 SGHVS and CDR2 FQNEAQ. Losses at the gene ends were 5 bases for V and 2 bases for J; bases not matched to a gene: 5. This CDR3 has 15 amino acids. CDR3 nucleotide sequence: TGTGCCAGCAGCCAGTTACAGGGGGCCACAGATACGCAGTATTTT. Translated: CASSQLQGATDTQYF.

To note about this clonotype: Given a much more abundant clone one base away, this may be a read error. V gene TRBV6-2 or TRBV6-3 combines with J gene TRBJ2-5; 8 bases align to TRBD2. This CDR3 has 12 amino acids. In germline, CDR1 is MNHEY, CDR2 SVGEGT. The junction had 7 bases not matched to a gene; V was cut back by 5 bases and J by 11 bases. CDR3 bases: TGTGCCAGCAGTATAGCGGGGTCAGAGCAGTACTTC. This codes for CASSIAGSEQYF.

CDR3 protein: CASRGPVGEASSGNTIYF. Here the CDR3 DNA reads TGTGCCAGCAGGGGGCCCGTTGGAGAGGCGAGCTCTGGAAACACCATATATTTT. The V call is TRBV2, the J call TRBJ1-3; perhaps TRBD1 as D (5 bases). V was trimmed by 6 bases and J by 0 bases, leaving 21 bases between them. In germline, CDR1 is SNHLY, CDR2 FYNNEI. CDR3 size: 18 residues. Full variable domain (remainder filled in from reference TRBV2 and TRBJ1-3): EPEVTQTPSHQVTQMGQEVILRCVPISNHLYFYWYRQILGQKVEFLVSFYNNEISEKSEIFDDQFSVERPDGSNFTLKIRSTKLEDSAMYFCASRGPVGEASSGNTIYFGEGSWLTVV.